A single sample gave rise to the 23 T cell receptor beta chains below, sequenced in a study of cytomegalovirus exposure and HLA in healthy donors. PCR involved 60 Vbeta and 13 Jbeta primers. Method: immunoSEQ multiplex PCR; TCRdb's copy keeps in-frame clones and lacks some. With about 48,000 clones in the sample, the ten largest clones hold 2.1%. Specimen: PBMCs. The receptors were gathered from a woman in her forties in good health and CMV-seronegative.

This chain connects TRBV11-1 to TRBJ2-7; 8 bases are a match to TRBD2. The CDR3 sequence is 15 residues long. The V gene's germline CDR1 is SGHAT and CDR2 FQDESV (reference sequence). Germline trimming cut 5 bases from V and 0 bases from J; bases unmatched to any gene: 6. Here the CDR3 DNA reads TGTGCCAGCAGCATCACTAGCGGATACTCCTACGAGCAGTACTTC. The encoded protein is CASSITSGYSYEQYF.

CDR3 in amino acids: CAWSVWREVGNEQFF. For the CDR3, the DNA is TGTGCCTGGAGTGTGTGGCGGGAGGTCGGCAATGAGCAGTTCTTC. The V call is TRBV30, the J call TRBJ2-1, with 8 bases matching TRBD2. Germline lookup yields CDR1 GTSNPN and CDR2 SVGIG (reference sequence). The CDR3 is 15 amino acids. Losses at the gene ends were 0 bases for V and 6 bases for J; bases not matched to a gene: 7. The full variable domain, in which reference TRBV30 and TRBJ2-1 provide the parts outside the CDR3, is SQTIHQWPATLVQPVGSPLSLECTVEGTSNPNLYWYRQAAGRGLQLLFYSVGIGQISSEVPQNLSASRPQDRQFILSSKKLLLSDSGFYLCAWSVWREVGNEQFFGPGTRLTVL.

This sequence joins TRBV9 and TRBJ1-1; tentatively, D is TRBD1 (5 bases). The V end was cut by 0 bases, the J end by 0 bases, with 6 bases between. CDR1 is SGDLS and CDR2 is YYNGEE in the germline V gene. This CDR3 is built from 14 residues. The CDR3 coding sequence is TGTGCCAGCAGCGTAGCAGGGATGAACACTGAAGCTTTCTTT. Its translation: CASSVAGMNTEAFF.

The chain has TRBV10-3 and TRBJ2-3, with 10 bases identical to TRBD2. V dropped 11 bases and J dropped 4; count of bases not matched to a gene: 9. CDR3 size: 14 residues. CDR1 is ENHRY and CDR2 is SYGVKD in the germline V gene. The CDR3 protein is CAATSGILSDTQYF. The CDR3 coding sequence is TGTGCCGCTACTAGCGGGATATTATCAGATACGCAGTATTTT.

The gene calls are TRBV18 and TRBJ1-1; the D gene is possibly TRBD1 (6 bases). The CDR3 totals 15 residues. V lost 5 bases and J lost 3, with 16 bases in between. The germline V gene encodes CDR1 KGHSH and CDR2 LQKENI. The DNA for the CDR3 is TGTGCCAGCTCAGTTCGGGGGGCTGGGGACACTGAAGCTTTCTTT. This codes for CASSVRGAGDTEAFF.

The J gene is TRBJ2-5, the V gene TRBV5-8; possible D gene TRBD2, 6 bases. This CDR3 has 14 amino acids. The V gene's germline CDR1 is SGHTS and CDR2 YDEGEE. V lost 4 bases to trimming and J lost 2 bases, with 12 bases between them. This chain's CDR3 is CASSPGTVQETQYF. In DNA form, the CDR3 reads TGTGCCAGCAGCCCAGGGACTGTTCAAGAGACCCAGTACTTC.

The rearrangement links TRBV29-1 to TRBJ1-2, with a possible D match to TRBD1 (6 bases). Looked up from germline, CDR1 is SQVTM and CDR2 is ANQGSEA. The CDR3 contains 14 residues. Deletions cut 0 bases from V and 4 bases from J, with 12 bases between. The DNA for the CDR3 is TGCAGCGTTGAAGAAGGCAGGGGTAGCTATGGCTACACCTTC. As protein: CSVEEGRGSYGYTF. Complete variable domain (other parts from reference TRBV29-1 and TRBJ1-2): SAVISQKPSRDICQRGTSLTIQCQVDSQVTMMFWYRQQPGQSLTLIATANQGSEATYESGFVIDKFPISRPNLTFSTLTVSNMSPEDSSIYLCSVEEGRGSYGYTFGSGTRLTVV.

As to this clone: The same CDR3 is also encoded by other DNA sequences in this sample. This chain connects TRBV6-5 to TRBJ2-7, with 7 bases aligning to TRBD1. V lost 2 bases, J lost 5 bases, and 3 bases stayed unmatched. Germline assignment: CDR1 MNHEY and CDR2 SVGAGI. The CDR3 totals 13 residues. The DNA of the CDR3 is TGTGCCAGCAGTTACAACAGGGGCCACGAGCAGTACTTC. Translation: CASSYNRGHEQYF.

The CDR3, as DNA: TGTGCCAGCAGCTTAGATTGGGACTCAAGGGATACGCAGTATTTT. Translation: CASSLDWDSRDTQYF. The V gene is TRBV11-3, the J gene TRBJ2-3; maybe TRBD2 (6 bases). CDR1 is SGHNT, CDR2 YENEEA, per germline. The CDR3 covers 15 residues. The V gene lost 0 bases and the J gene lost 6 bases, with 13 bases spanning the gap. Full variable domain (missing parts from reference TRBV11-3 and TRBJ2-3): EAGVVQSPRYKIIEKKQPVAFWCNPISGHNTLYWYLQNLGQGPELLIRYENEEAVDDSQLPKDRFSAERLKGVDSTLKIQPAELGDSAVYLCASSLDWDSRDTQYFGPGTRLTVL.

Regarding this clone: One junction end disagrees with the germline gene, perhaps due to a read error. Additional DNA sequences in this sample encode the identical CDR3. The chain uses TRBV5-1 and TRBJ1-6; possibly TRBD1 for D (6 bases). The germline V gene encodes CDR1 SGHRS and CDR2 YFSETQ. The CDR3 covers 14 residues. The chain's CDR3 is CASSQGSGGSPLHF. As DNA, the CDR3 is TGCGCCAGCAGCCAGGGGTCGGGGGGTTCACCCCTACACTTT.

The gene calls are TRBV4-1 and TRBJ1-5; 9 positions agree with TRBD1. This CDR3 has 15 amino acids. The germline gives CDR1 MGHRA, CDR2 YSYEKL. V lost 4 bases and J lost 2; bases outside the gene matches: 3. In nucleotides, the CDR3 is TGCGCCAGCAGCCGGGGACAGGGAGGCAATCAGCCCCAGCATTTT. It codes for CASSRGQGGNQPQHF.

V and J are TRBV11-2 and TRBJ2-3, with D possibly being TRBD1 (5 bases). CDR3 size: 15 residues. Trimming cost V 2 bases and J 2 bases, with 11 bases left between them. The V gene's germline CDR1 is SGHAT and CDR2 FQNNGV. The CDR3, as DNA: TGTGCCAGCAGCTTAATACGGACAAACACAGATACGCAGTATTTT. Translating it yields CASSLIRTNTDTQYF.

The rearrangement uses TRBV7-9 and TRBJ2-1; D remains unclear. CDR1 and CDR2 from the germline V gene are SEHNR and FQNEAQ (reference sequence). The CDR3 runs to 10 residues. V lost 11 bases to trimming and J lost 8 bases, with 10 bases between them. The CDR3 nucleotides read TGTGCCTCCTCTTCGGATGAGCAGTTCTTC. This sequence encodes CASSSDEQFF.

The V call is TRBV2, the J call TRBJ2-6; 11 bases match TRBD1. V was clipped by 4 bases and J by 3 bases; unmatched bases: 2. Germline CDR1 and CDR2: SNHLY and FYNNEI. This CDR3 is 16 amino acids long. CDR3 sequence reads: CASSGTGGGGANVLTF. CDR3 in DNA: TGTGCCAGCAGTGGGACAGGGGGCGGTGGGGCCAACGTCCTGACTTTC.

The gene calls are TRBV4-2 and TRBJ1-5, with TRBD1 matching 7 bases. Germline trimming cut 3 bases from V and 3 bases from J; bases unmatched to any gene: 11. The CDR3 loop spans 17 amino acids. Germline V gene sequence: CDR1 LGHNA, CDR2 YNFKEQ. The CDR3 loop is CASSQRTGMRTNQPQHF. The DNA of the CDR3 is TGTGCCAGCAGCCAGCGGACAGGTATGCGGACCAATCAGCCCCAGCATTTT.

The chain is built from TRBV5-1 and TRBJ1-1; TRBD1 matches 8 bases. V dropped 1 base and J dropped 2; count of bases not matched to a gene: 10. This CDR3 is built from 17 residues. From germline, CDR1 is SGHRS and CDR2 YFSETQ. The CDR3 protein is CASSLMTGVAINTEAFF. The DNA for the CDR3 is TGCGCCAGCAGCTTGATGACAGGGGTTGCTATAAACACTGAAGCTTTCTTT.

The chain joins TRBV6-5 to TRBJ1-6; D is possibly TRBD1 (6 bases). Trimming cost V 4 bases and J 7 bases, with 11 bases left between them. CDR3 length: 14 amino acids. Germline V CDR1 and CDR2: MNHEY, SVGAGI. The CDR3 DNA reads TGTGCCAGCAGTTCCAACAGGGCAAATTCACCCCTCCACTTT. Encoded protein: CASSSNRANSPLHF.

The chain has TRBV5-4 and TRBJ2-7, with 9 nucleotides matching TRBD1. The CDR3 covers 15 residues. Trimming at V came to 6 bases and at J to 5 bases, leaving 12 bases not matched to a gene. Germline V gene sequence: CDR1 SGHNT, CDR2 YYREEE (reference sequence). The CDR3 reads CASNDKPGQGDEQYF. The CDR3 DNA is TGTGCCAGCAACGATAAACCGGGACAGGGCGACGAGCAGTACTTC.

The CDR3 DNA is TGTGCCAGCAGCCCGGAGGGGGGGTATAATTCACCCCTCCACTTT. Translation gives CASSPEGGYNSPLHF. This chain links TRBV5-6 with TRBJ1-6; a possible D gene is TRBD1 (6 bases). Between the trimmed V and J ends, which lost 4 bases and 4 bases, there was a span of 12 bases. Germline V lookup: CDR1 SGHDT, CDR2 YYEEEE. CDR3 length equals 15 residues.

The chain carries TRBV19 and TRBJ2-7; 10 bases fit TRBD2. J lost 3 bases, V lost 5 bases, and 4 bases had no gene match. This CDR3 contains 14 residues. The germline V gene has CDR1 LNHDA and CDR2 SQIVND (reference sequence). The CDR3 region has the DNA TGTGCCAGTAGTTTCCGACTAGCGGGCTACGAGCAGTACTTC. This gives the protein CASSFRLAGYEQYF.

The chain uses TRBV15 and TRBJ2-5; 12 nucleotides line up with TRBD1. Germline CDR1 is LNHNV and CDR2 is YYDKDF (reference sequence). The CDR3 extends over 16 amino acids. Trimming at V came to 5 bases and at J to 5 bases, leaving 9 bases not matched to a gene. Here the CDR3 DNA reads TGTGCCACCAGCCAACGGGACAGGGGGCATATGGAGACCCAGTACTTC. This codes for CATSQRDRGHMETQYF.

This chain uses TRBV7-6 with TRBJ2-5; D perhaps matches TRBD2 (6 bases). Per germline, CDR1 SGHVS and CDR2 FNYEAQ. The CDR3 covers 16 residues. Trimming shortened V by 0 bases and J by 1 base, and 12 bases separated the two germline ends. The CDR3 loop reads CASSLAATSGQETQYF. In DNA, the CDR3 is TGTGCCAGCAGCTTAGCGGCGACTAGTGGCCAAGAGACCCAGTACTTC. Combining the CDR3 with reference TRBV7-6 and TRBJ2-5 gives the whole variable domain GAGVSQSPRYKVTKRGQDVALRCDPISGHVSLYWYRQALGQGPEFLTYFNYEAQQDKSGLPNDRFSAERPEGSISTLTIQRTEQRDSAMYRCASSLAATSGQETQYFGPGTRLLVL.

This chain links TRBV14 with TRBJ2-7; unclear D gene. Germline V gives CDR1 SGHDN, CDR2 FVKESK. V was cut by 1 base and J by 3 bases, with 7 bases left in between. The CDR3 loop spans 13 amino acids. DNA for the CDR3: TGTGCCAGCAGCCAAGTTAGTGGCTACGAGCAGTACTTC. This sequence encodes CASSQVSGYEQYF.